These T cell receptor beta chains were read from a single sample in a study of OX40 agonist ivuxolimab in advanced cancers. Assay: immunoSEQ multiplex PCR; the TCRdb copy retains only in-frame clones and omits some. The data hold roughly 70,000 clones, with about 91% observed a single time. This specimen was CD4+ or CD8+ T cells sorted from blood, taken in a trial of the OX40 agonist ivuxolimab. The origin of the receptors is an adult with an advanced solid tumor such as melanoma, head and neck, liver or kidney cancer. Each CDR3 is given with its conserved first and last residue. A D gene is named only where the DNA matches it firmly. Not all rows give a size; the values are once, few, many and, for expanded clones, a class.

>.|few|TRBV6-1|TRBJ2-7
CASSDPFRSYEQYF
TGTGCCAGCAGTGACCCTTTTCGCTCCTACGAGCAGTACTTC
>.|.|TRBV14|TRBJ2-3
CASSQALHASTDTQYF
TGTGCCAGCAGCCAGGCCTTACACGCTTCCACAGATACGCAGTATTTT
>.|.|TRBV6-5|TRBJ1-2
CASSGGIYGYTF
TGTGCCAGTTCTGGGGGGATCTATGGCTACACCTTC
>TRBD1|.|TRBV9|TRBJ1-2
CASSDRGIPFF
TGTGCCAGCAGCGACAGGGGCATTCCCTTCTTC
>TRBD2|.|TRBV6-5|TRBJ2-5
CASRYNGRGVQETQYF
TGTGCCAGCAGATACAATGGGCGGGGGGTCCAAGAGACCCAGTACTTC
>.|.|TRBV23-1|TRBJ2-7
CASSQYPGHYEQYF
TGCGCCAGCAGTCAATATCCAGGACACTACGAGCAGTACTTC
>.|.|TRBV10-3|TRBJ1-2
CAIGNVSYGYTF
TGTGCCATCGGAAACGTCTCCTATGGCTACACCTTC
>.|.|TRBV6-1|TRBJ1-2
CASGDGNYGYTF
TGTGCCAGCGGCGACGGTAACTATGGCTACACCTTC
>TRBD1|.|TRBV7-8|TRBJ2-6
CASSFRRTGSPGANVLTF
TGTGCCAGCAGCTTTCGTAGGACAGGGTCCCCTGGGGCCAACGTCCTGACTTTC
>.|.|TRBV19|TRBJ1-1
CASSPTGNTEAFF
TGTGCCAGTAGTCCGACGGGGAACACTGAAGCTTTCTTT
>TRBD1|once|TRBV5-1|TRBJ1-1
CASSSLGQLTEAFF
TGCGCCAGCAGCTCCCTGGGACAGCTCACTGAAGCTTTCTTT
>TRBD1|.|TRBV7-3|TRBJ2-1
CASSPGTGRNEQFF
TGTGCCAGCAGCCCGGGGACAGGGAGGAATGAGCAGTTCTTC
>.|.|TRBV28|TRBJ1-6
CASSLSDPWSPLHF
TGTGCCAGCAGTTTGTCGGACCCGTGGTCACCCCTCCACTTT
>.|.|TRBV5-1|TRBJ2-3
CASSLALGFKDTQYF
TGCGCCAGCAGCTTGGCTTTGGGGTTTAAAGATACGCAGTATTTT
>.|.|TRBV18|TRBJ1-2
CASSPPTGASNYGYTF
TGTGCCAGCTCACCACCTACTGGGGCTTCTAACTATGGCTACACCTTC
>.|.|TRBV2|TRBJ1-5
CASSEGGLSQPQHF
TGTGCCAGCAGTGAAGGAGGGCTCAGTCAGCCCCAGCATTTT
>.|.|TRBV10-2|TRBJ1-2
CASSKSFTDSGYTF
TGCGCCAGCAGTAAATCGTTCACGGATTCCGGCTACACCTTC
>TRBD1|.|TRBV5-1|TRBJ1-2
CASSSTDRVKYGYTF
TGCGCCAGCAGCTCCACCGACAGGGTGAAATATGGCTACACCTTC
>TRBD2|.|TRBV7-3|TRBJ2-1
CASSLLERGAWYNEQFF
TGTGCCAGCAGCTTATTAGAGCGGGGGGCATGGTACAATGAGCAGTTCTTC
>.|.|TRBV2|TRBJ2-7
CASRAPGALYEQYF
TGTGCCAGCAGGGCCCCCGGGGCCCTTTACGAGCAGTACTTC
>.|.|TRBV6-5|TRBJ1-4
CASSYSIELNEKLFF
TGTGCCAGCAGTTACTCGATTGAGCTAAATGAAAAACTGTTTTTT
>.|few|TRBV29-1|TRBJ1-1
CSVATTEAFF
TGCAGCGTTGCCACGACCGAAGCTTTCTTT
>.|.|TRBV5-4|TRBJ1-3
CASSYNRAGNTIYF
TGTGCCAGCAGCTACAACAGGGCCGGAAACACCATATATTTT
>.|.|TRBV15|TRBJ2-1
CATSPIGTLYNEQFF
TGTGCCACCAGTCCGATAGGGACCCTTTACAATGAGCAGTTCTTC
>.|.|TRBV5-1|TRBJ1-3
CASSLGTSTGNTIYF
TGCGCCAGCAGCTTGGGGACCAGTACTGGAAACACCATATATTTT
>TRBD2|.|TRBV6-4|TRBJ2-1
CASRREGAVEQFF
TGTGCCAGCAGGAGGGAGGGAGCGGTTGAGCAGTTCTTC
>TRBD2|few|TRBV5-1|TRBJ2-3
CASSSGTSLDTQYF
TGCGCCAGCAGCTCCGGGACTAGCCTAGATACGCAGTATTTT
>.|.|TRBV5-4|TRBJ1-2
CASSSPTRGEGYTF
TGTGCCAGCAGCTCCCCAACAAGGGGAGAGGGCTACACCTTC
>TRBD1|.|TRBV28|TRBJ1-2
CASSTGQVGYTF
TGTGCCAGCAGTACCGGACAGGTTGGCTACACCTTC
>TRBD2|.|TRBV7-9|TRBJ2-7
CASSLLGRDEQYF
TGTGCCAGCAGCCTGTTAGGGAGGGATGAGCAGTACTTC
>TRBD1|.|TRBV5-6|TRBJ1-6
CASSLGDRETSPLHF
TGTGCCAGCAGCTTGGGGGACAGGGAAACTTCACCCCTCCACTTT
>.|.|TRBV5-5|TRBJ2-7
CASSFGPHSYEQYF
TGTGCCAGCAGCTTCGGGCCACACTCCTACGAGCAGTACTTC
>.|.|TRBV5-1|TRBJ2-1
CASSLRPAGENNEQFF
TGCGCCAGCAGCCTGCGCCCGGCTGGTGAAAACAATGAGCAGTTCTTC
>TRBD1|.|TRBV5-1|TRBJ1-1
CASSSRTGSNTEAFF
TGCGCCAGCAGCTCGCGGACAGGGTCGAACACTGAAGCTTTCTTT
>.|.|TRBV6-5|TRBJ2-1
CASSYSWTTDNEQFF
TGTGCCAGCAGTTACTCATGGACTACCGACAATGAGCAGTTCTTC
>TRBD2|.|TRBV2|TRBJ2-1
CASSLIAGGGEQFF
TGTGCCAGCAGTCTAATAGCGGGGGGAGGTGAGCAGTTCTTC
>.|.|TRBV28|TRBJ1-2
CASSSPTENYGYTF
TGTGCCAGCAGTTCTCCTACAGAGAACTATGGCTACACCTTC
>TRBD1|few|TRBV9|TRBJ2-5
CASSVSGTGETQYF
TGTGCCAGCAGCGTATCCGGGACAGGAGAGACCCAGTACTTC
>TRBD2|.|TRBV5-1|TRBJ2-1
CASSLASGGVIYNEQFF
TGCGCCAGCAGCTTGGCCAGCGGGGGGGTTATCTACAATGAGCAGTTCTTC
>.|once|TRBV10-3|TRBJ1-2
CATGVNYGYTF
TGTGCCACCGGGGTGAACTATGGCTACACCTTC
>.|.|TRBV18|TRBJ2-3
CASSLRADTQYF
TGTGCCAGCTCACTACGGGCAGATACGCAGTATTTT
>TRBD1|.|TRBV30|TRBJ1-1
CAWSVLGQQNTEAFF
TGTGCCTGGAGTGTCTTGGGACAGCAGAACACTGAAGCTTTCTTT
>TRBD1|few|TRBV5-6|TRBJ1-4
CASSLERVTGGGEKLFF
TGTGCCAGCAGCTTGGAACGAGTGACAGGGGGCGGTGAAAAACTGTTTTTT
>.|.|TRBV11-2|TRBJ2-2
CASSLDRQGGELFF
TGTGCCAGCAGCTTAGACAGGCAAGGCGGGGAGCTGTTTTTT
>TRBD1|.|TRBV18|TRBJ1-2
CASSPEQGADGYTF
TGTGCCAGCTCACCGGAGCAGGGGGCAGATGGCTACACCTTC
>TRBD1|.|TRBV2|TRBJ1-2
CASREQGASYGYTF
TGTGCCAGCAGGGAGCAGGGGGCGTCCTATGGCTACACCTTC
>TRBD1|.|TRBV7-2|TRBJ1-4
CASSSDRANEKLFF
TGTGCCAGCAGCTCAGACAGGGCAAATGAAAAACTGTTTTTT
>TRBD2|.|TRBV6-6|TRBJ2-7
CASSYTGGPYEQYF
TGTGCCAGCAGTTATACGGGGGGGCCGTACGAGCAGTACTTC
>.|.|TRBV11-3|TRBJ2-1
CASSPGGSQEQFF
TGTGCCAGCAGCCCAGGGGGGTCCCAGGAGCAGTTCTTC
>TRBD1|once|TRBV28|TRBJ2-1
CASSFPGQGSNNEQFF
TGTGCCAGCAGTTTTCCGGGACAGGGGTCGAACAATGAGCAGTTCTTC
>.|.|TRBV5-1|TRBJ1-4
CASSLGINEKLFF
TGCGCCAGCAGCTTAGGAATTAATGAAAAACTGTTTTTT
>.|.|TRBV19|TRBJ1-1
CASSINLRAFF
TGTGCCAGTAGTATAAACTTACGAGCTTTCTTT
>TRBD1|.|TRBV5-1|TRBJ2-2
CASSSGTGANTGELFF
TGCGCCAGCAGCTCCGGGACAGGGGCTAACACCGGGGAGCTGTTTTTT
>.|.|TRBV7-2|TRBJ2-1
CASSFTSGNEQFF
TGTGCCAGCAGCTTTACTAGTGGCAATGAGCAGTTCTTC
>TRBD1|.|TRBV9|TRBJ2-3
CASSVATVLQGAGDTQYF
TGTGCCAGCAGCGTAGCTACGGTGCTACAGGGGGCGGGAGATACGCAGTATTTT
>.|once|TRBV19|TRBJ2-5
CASRVTGKGETQYF
TGTGCCAGTAGAGTTACAGGGAAGGGGGAGACCCAGTACTTC
>.|.|TRBV5-2|TRBJ1-5
CASSLGHSDAMPQHF
TGCGCCAGCAGCCTCGGACATTCCGATGCTATGCCCCAGCATTTT
>TRBD1|once|TRBV7-8|TRBJ1-2
CASSQGQADHFNYGYTF
TGTGCCAGCAGCCAGGGACAGGCGGACCATTTTAACTATGGCTACACCTTC